What follows are 12 T cell receptor beta chains derived from one specimen sequenced in a study of radiotherapy plus CTLA-4 blockade in lung cancer. Measured with immunoSEQ multiplex PCR; TCRdb has only the in-frame clones, and not every one. The data show around 1,500 clones, around nine tenths seen once. The source material was tumor tissue, sampled from a patient treated with radiotherapy plus ipilimumab. These receptor sequences come from a human donor with non-small cell lung cancer who had a complete response to radiotherapy plus ipilimumab.

The V gene is TRBV27, the J gene TRBJ2-1; D gene uncertain. Germline V gives CDR1 MNHEY, CDR2 SMNVEV (reference sequence). Between the trimmed V and J ends, which lost 6 bases and 9 bases, there was a span of 6 bases. This CDR3 is built from 10 residues. CDR3 amino acids: CASRLLEQFF. The CDR3, as DNA: TGTGCCAGCAGGCTTCTTGAGCAGTTCTTC.

Of note for this clone: A read error may produce the germline difference seen at one junction end. The chain employs TRBV7-7 and TRBJ2-5, with TRBD2 as a possible D gene (6 bases). The CDR3 covers 15 residues. Germline V gene sequence: CDR1 SSHAT, CDR2 FNYEAQ (reference sequence). The CDR3 loop reads CASSERRGTQETQYF. CDR3 nucleotide sequence: TGTGCTAGCAGCGAAAGGAGGGGCACCCAAGAGACCCAGTACTTC.

This rearrangement joins TRBV6-5 to TRBJ2-3, with 10 bases fitting TRBD2. The J segment lost 6 bases and the V segment lost 4 bases, leaving 4 bases of the junction unmatched. Germline CDR1 and CDR2: MNHEY and SVGAGI. The CDR3 sequence is 14 residues long. Here the CDR3 DNA reads TGTGCCAGCAGTTCGCCGGGACTAGCGGATACGCAGTATTTT. Translated, it gives CASSSPGLADTQYF.

The sample holds one count of this clone. The chain recombines TRBV28 with TRBJ2-1, with 15 bases identical to TRBD2. V lost 5 bases and J lost 7; bases outside the gene matches: 6. The V gene's germline CDR1 is MDHEN and CDR2 SYDVKM. The CDR3 has 16 amino acids. The DNA of the CDR3 is TGTGCCAGCAGTCTCCGGACTAGCGGGAGGGAAAATGAGCAGTTCTTC. This gives the protein CASSLRTSGRENEQFF.

The rearrangement uses TRBV5-8 and TRBJ1-5, with no clear D. This CDR3 spans 14 amino acids. The V end lost 2 bases, the J end lost 5 bases, and 11 bases lay between the germline ends. Germline V gene sequence: CDR1 SGHTS, CDR2 YDEGEE. CDR3 amino acids: CASSFGRMHQPQHF. The CDR3 bases are TGTGCCAGCAGCTTTGGCAGGATGCATCAGCCCCAGCATTTT.

This clone was detected once. CDR3: CASSPAGRGRKLFF. The DNA for the CDR3 is TGTGCCAGCAGCCCAGCTGGTCGGGGAAGAAAACTGTTTTTT. The chain employs TRBV7-8 and TRBJ1-4; D unresolved. There are 14 residues in the CDR3. Deletions cut 5 bases from V and 10 bases from J, with 17 bases between. Germline CDR1 SGHVS, CDR2 FQNEAQ.

The gene calls are TRBV6-1 and TRBJ2-1; TRBD2 aligns across 8 bases. The V and J ends lost 2 bases and 4 bases, in that order; junction bases with no gene match: 7. The CDR3 runs 16 residues. From germline, CDR1 is MNHNS and CDR2 SASEGT. The CDR3 region has the DNA TGTGCCAGCAGTGAACAAGCGGGAGCGGTTTACAATGAGCAGTTCTTC. It is translated as CASSEQAGAVYNEQFF.

V and J are TRBV19 and TRBJ1-3, with TRBD1 matching over 10 bases. The CDR3 loop spans 16 amino acids. After removal of 4 bases from V and 0 bases from J, the junction contained 3 bases not matched to a gene. The germline V gene has CDR1 LNHDA and CDR2 SQIVND (reference sequence). CDR3 residues: CASSRGTGVSGNTIYF. Here the CDR3 DNA reads TGTGCCAGTAGTAGGGGGACAGGGGTCTCTGGAAACACCATATATTTT.

The chain recombines TRBV7-6 with TRBJ2-1; tentative D call: TRBD2 (5 bases). The CDR3 runs to 16 residues. The germline V and J ends were trimmed by 5 bases and 0 bases, with 14 bases remaining between them. The V gene's germline CDR1 is SGHVS and CDR2 FNYEAQ. CDR3: CASSRTDYGSYNEQFF. The CDR3 nucleotides read TGTGCCAGCAGCCGGACCGACTACGGCTCCTACAATGAGCAGTTCTTC.

V is TRBV19 and J is TRBJ1-5; D call uncertain. V was shortened by 1 base and J by 4 bases, with 17 bases between the two germline ends. This CDR3 contains 17 residues. CDR1 is LNHDA, CDR2 SQIVND, per germline (reference sequence). This chain's CDR3 is CASSIVTGSLFNQPQHF. The CDR3 DNA reads TGTGCCAGTAGTATAGTAACGGGCAGCCTCTTTAATCAGCCCCAGCATTTT.

The V call is TRBV27, the J call TRBJ2-1; 8 nucleotides agree with TRBD1. This CDR3 comprises 13 residues. J gave up 10 bases and V 4 bases, and 6 bases lay outside the gene matches. The germline V gene encodes CDR1 MNHEY and CDR2 SMNVEV (reference sequence). CDR3 protein: CASSSNDRGEQFF. DNA for the CDR3: TGTGCCAGCAGTTCAAACGACAGGGGAGAGCAGTTCTTC.

The chain combines TRBV6-5 with TRBJ1-6; D not certain. The V end was cut by 4 bases, the J end by 7 bases, with 17 bases between. CDR1 is MNHEY and CDR2 is SVGAGI in the germline V gene. The CDR3 sequence is 16 residues long. Here the CDR3 reads CASSSAGDIKNSPLHF. The CDR3 DNA is TGTGCCAGCAGTTCGGCAGGAGACATCAAAAATTCACCCCTCCACTTT.